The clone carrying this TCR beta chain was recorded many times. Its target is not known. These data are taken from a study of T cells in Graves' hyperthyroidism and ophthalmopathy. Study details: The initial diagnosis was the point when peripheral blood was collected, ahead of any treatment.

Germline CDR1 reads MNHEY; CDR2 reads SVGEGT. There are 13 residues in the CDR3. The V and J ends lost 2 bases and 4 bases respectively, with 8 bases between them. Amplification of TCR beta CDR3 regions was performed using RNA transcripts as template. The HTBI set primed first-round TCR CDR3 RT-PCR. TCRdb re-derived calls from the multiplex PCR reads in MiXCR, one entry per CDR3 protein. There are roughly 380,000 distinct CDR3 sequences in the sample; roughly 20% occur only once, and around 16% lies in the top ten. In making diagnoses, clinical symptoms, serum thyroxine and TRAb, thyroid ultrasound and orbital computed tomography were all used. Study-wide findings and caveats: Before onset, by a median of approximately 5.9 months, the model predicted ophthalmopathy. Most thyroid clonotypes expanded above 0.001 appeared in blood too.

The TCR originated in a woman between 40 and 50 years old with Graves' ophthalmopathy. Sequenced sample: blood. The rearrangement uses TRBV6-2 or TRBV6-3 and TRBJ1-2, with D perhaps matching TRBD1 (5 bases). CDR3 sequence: CASSYLDSYGYTF. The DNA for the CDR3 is TGTGCCAGCAGTTACCTCGACAGCTATGGCTACACCTTC.